The 5 T cell receptor beta chains listed next were all sequenced from one sample in a study of human T cells and chemical hapten exposure. As for time point: patch test 2, 6 weeks after DPC sensitization. As to treatment: therapeutic diphenylcyclopropenone sensitization with weekly scalp DPC. TCRdb recomputed calls from the RACE reads with MiXCR, one row per CDR3 protein. The profile shows around 360,000 distinct CDR3 sequences, about 6% of them singletons. The sequenced sample was whole blood, obtained in connection with sensitization to the hapten diphenylcyclopropenone (DPC). These receptors were collected from a woman under 30 with alopecia areata. Some clones in this sample may be carry-over from other donors' samples.

This clonotype was observed a handful of times. CDR3 sequence: CASSLEGTVTEAFF. In nucleotides, the CDR3 is TGTGCCAGCAGCCTTGAAGGGACAGTCACTGAAGCTTTCTTT. The chain has TRBV12-3 or TRBV12-4 and TRBJ1-1; 7 nucleotides agree with TRBD1. The CDR3 loop spans 14 amino acids. Unmatched junction bases numbered 8, after V lost 6 bases and J lost 4 bases.

This clonotype was recorded a few times. V usage is TRBV6-5 and J usage is TRBJ1-1, with a tentative D call TRBD1 (5 bases). Germline CDR1 and CDR2: MNHEY and SVGAGI. V gave up 5 bases and J gave up 3 bases, with 13 bases separating them. The CDR3 sequence is 14 residues long. CDR3 DNA: TGTGCCAGCAGTCCTACAGGTGTGCACACTGAAGCTTTCTTT. Its translation is CASSPTGVHTEAFF.

V is TRBV4-2 and J is TRBJ2-2; no definite D call. CDR3 length equals 14 residues. Trimming stripped 0 bases from V and 1 base from J, with 3 bases between. Germline V CDR1 and CDR2: LGHNA, YNFKEQ. This CDR3 is CASSQERNTGELFF. In nucleotides, the CDR3 is TGTGCCAGCAGCCAAGAGCGGAACACCGGGGAGCTGTTTTTT.

This chain joins TRBV12-3 or TRBV12-4 and TRBJ1-1; no firm D call. The V gene lost 5 bases and the J gene lost 1 base, with 17 bases spanning the gap. The length of the CDR3 is 16 residues. The DNA for the CDR3 is TGTGCCAGCAGTGTACGTTGGGGTGGGAAGAACACTGAAGCTTTCTTT. Protein: CASSVRWGGKNTEAFF.

This clonotype has more than one count but fewer than ten. V and J are TRBV10-2 and TRBJ2-5; maybe TRBD2 (7 bases). Trimming stripped 2 bases from V and 2 bases from J, with 12 bases between. Germline V lookup: CDR1 WSHSY, CDR2 SAAADI. This CDR3 region has 15 residues. CDR3 residues: CASSERGGIQETQYF. The CDR3 region has the DNA TGCGCCAGCAGTGAGAGGGGGGGGATACAAGAGACCCAGTACTTC.